This T cell receptor beta chain was documented in a study of blood T cell repertoires in COVID-19. Sequencing was performed with immunoSEQ multiplex PCR; in TCRdb, only in-frame clones are kept and a portion is missing. The sample carries about 150,000 clones, around 85% recorded once. V lost 5 bases, J lost 9 bases, and 4 bases stayed unmatched. The CDR3 spans 12 residues. Germline V gives CDR1 SGHTA, CDR2 FQGNSA. The chain combines TRBV7-2 with TRBJ1-5; 7 bases match TRBD1. The material sequenced was peripheral blood. The TCR was taken from an elderly man with COVID-19, enrolled during active disease. The CDR3 sequence: CASSPRTGPQHF. Here the CDR3 DNA reads TGTGCCAGCAGCCCGAGGACAGGGCCCCAGCATTTT.